This record concerns one T cell receptor beta chain sequence. Antigen unknown. Other DNA sequences from this sample encode an identical CDR3 as well. The data are from a study of shared clonotypes between healthy human individuals. As for the study in general: Three plates were used per donor for CD4 naive, three for CD4 memory, two for CD8 naive and one for CD8 memory.

V lost 2 bases, J lost 2 bases, and 1 base stayed unmatched. The CDR3 sequence is 14 residues long. In germline, CDR1 is SGDLS, CDR2 YYNGEE. Over several immunoSEQ plates, each subset's genomic DNA was distributed in even portions. Clones were read by immunoSEQ multiplex PCR, and TCRdb kept only the in-frame ones, dropping some. Of 2 million to 2.5 million clones in the sample, almost 96% were seen once. The study, taken as a whole, reports: Clonotypes shared by all four donors outscored non-shared clonotypes in generation probability.

Sequencing input: naive CD4+ T cells sorted from blood. The subset was: CD45RA+ positively selected. This receptor was taken from a man aged 18 to 29 in good health. The rearrangement links TRBV9 to TRBJ1-3; 7 bases match TRBD1. CDR3 amino acids: CASSVGTAGNTIYF. Written as DNA, the CDR3 is TGTGCCAGCAGCGTCGGGACAGCTGGAAACACCATATATTTT.